What follows are 16 T cell receptor beta chains derived from one specimen sequenced in a study of T cells in Graves' hyperthyroidism and ophthalmopathy. The investigators amplified TCR beta CDR3 regions from RNA transcripts. Primed by the HTBI set, a first-round RT-PCR was run on the TCR CDR3. Via MiXCR, TCRdb re-called the multiplex PCR reads, giving one row per CDR3 protein. The profile covers about 600,000 distinct CDR3 sequences, with roughly 16% appearing a single time and around 3.5% taken by the ten largest. Sequenced input: blood. These receptors all stem from a woman aged 40 to 50 with Graves' ophthalmopathy.

There are many counts of this clonotype. The chain recombines TRBV2 with TRBJ2-7; TRBD1 is a possible D gene (6 bases). CDR1 and CDR2 (germline): SNHLY, FYNNEI. CDR3 length equals 16 residues. Trimming shortened V by 3 bases and J by 1 base, and 16 bases separated the two germline ends. The CDR3 coding sequence is TGTGCCAGCAGTGACCCGGGACAAAATCTATCCTACGAGCAGTACTTC. Translated, it gives CASSDPGQNLSYEQYF.

This clonotype appeared many times. The chain couples TRBV6-1 to TRBJ1-4, with TRBD1 identical over 9 bases. CDR3 length equals 15 residues. In germline, CDR1 is MNHNS, CDR2 SASEGT. V trimming: 2 bases; J trimming: 8 bases; junction bases outside the gene matches: 6. CDR3 nucleotides: TGTGCCAGCAGTGAACTGACAGGGGGAGAAGAAAAACTGTTTTTT. This encodes CASSELTGGEEKLFF.

This clonotype has a count of ten or more. The CDR3 region has the DNA TGCAGTGCTGGGCAGCTCTACGAGCAGTACTTC. Translation gives CSAGQLYEQYF. The chain couples TRBV20-1 to TRBJ2-7, with D unresolved. This CDR3 spans 11 amino acids. Trimming took 5 bases from V and 3 from J, leaving 8 bases between them. The germline gives CDR1 DFQATT, CDR2 SNEGSKA (reference sequence).

This clonotype was counted between two and nine times. This chain links TRBV7-2 with TRBJ1-1, with 11 bases that match TRBD1. The CDR3 spans 15 residues. In germline, CDR1 is SGHTA, CDR2 FQGNSA. The J segment lost 0 bases and the V segment lost 4 bases, leaving 1 base of the junction unmatched. The CDR3 nucleotides are TGTGCCAGCAGCTGGGACAGGGGGATGAACACTGAAGCTTTCTTT. Residues: CASSWDRGMNTEAFF.

The J gene is TRBJ1-5, the V gene TRBV10-2; D is unresolved. Germline CDR1 reads WSHSY; CDR2 reads SAAADI. The V end lost 0 bases, the J end lost 7 bases, and 10 bases lay between the germline ends. This CDR3 is 14 amino acids long. CDR3 DNA: TGCGCCAGCAGTGAGTCGAATTTGCGCCAGCCCCAGCATTTT. This translates into CASSESNLRQPQHF.

The table lists this clonotype with many counts. The genes are TRBV13 and TRBJ2-7; 8 nucleotides line up with TRBD1. CDR3 length equals 15 residues. Trimming removed 5 bases from V and 2 bases from J; junction bases left unmatched: 8. Germline V gene lookup returns CDR1 PRHDT and CDR2 FYEKMQ (reference sequence). CDR3 region: CASSRAGTGPYEQYF. The CDR3 DNA sequence: TGTGCCAGCAGCCGCGCCGGGACAGGTCCCTACGAGCAGTACTTC.

The sample holds many counts of this clonotype. The chain employs TRBV28 and TRBJ2-5; perhaps TRBD1 as D (5 bases). There are 14 residues in the CDR3. Trimming stripped 5 bases from V and 7 bases from J, with 17 bases between. Germline V CDR1 and CDR2: MDHEN, SYDVKM. CDR3 region: CASSVGARTRTQYF. CDR3 sequence (DNA): TGTGCCAGCAGTGTTGGGGCCCGTACGCGGACCCAGTACTTC.

This clonotype was recorded a few times. The CDR3 here is CASSPPGIFRGYTF. The CDR3 DNA sequence: TGTGCCAGCTCACCACCGGGGATTTTCCGTGGCTACACCTTC. The genes are TRBV18 and TRBJ1-2; D ambiguous. The ends were cut back, 0 bases at V and 7 bases at J, with 12 bases in the middle. The germline CDR1 and CDR2 sequences are KGHSH and LQKENI. The CDR3 spans 14 residues.

In its sample, this clonotype was seen many times. The chain carries TRBV3-1 and TRBJ1-3; D not resolved. This CDR3 is built from 13 residues. Germline V gene sequence: CDR1 LGHDT, CDR2 YNNKEL (reference sequence). The V end was cut by 1 base, the J end by 0 bases, with 1 base between. CDR3 in DNA: TGTGCCAGCAGCCAAGCCTCTGGAAACACCATATATTTT. Translating it yields CASSQASGNTIYF.

This clonotype was detected ten times or more. The J gene is TRBJ2-1, the V gene TRBV20-1; D possibly uses TRBD1 or TRBD2 (6 bases each). Per the germline V gene, CDR1 is DFQATT and CDR2 is SNEGSKA (reference sequence). CDR3 size: 14 residues. The germline V and J ends were trimmed by 1 base and 2 bases, with 9 bases remaining between them. The CDR3 DNA sequence: TGCAGTGCTAGAGGGGGGGCCGCCTACAATGAGCAGTTCTTC. Residues: CSARGGAAYNEQFF.

This clonotype came up many times. V gene TRBV12-3 or TRBV12-4 combines with J gene TRBJ1-5, with unresolved D. There are 13 residues in the CDR3. The germline V and J ends were trimmed by 7 bases and 3 bases, with 10 bases remaining between them. CDR3 sequence (DNA): TGTGCCAGCACCTTTGGGCACAATCAGCCCCAGCATTTT. This sequence encodes CASTFGHNQPQHF.

The chain joins TRBV10-3 to TRBJ2-7; D is perhaps TRBD1 or TRBD2 (5 bases each). Germline loops: CDR1 ENHRY, CDR2 SYGVKD. The CDR3 consists of 14 residues. Trimming took off 3 bases at V and 2 bases at J, with 11 bases between the two ends. Here the CDR3 reads CAISDAGTPYEQYF. The CDR3 nucleotides read TGTGCCATCAGTGATGCAGGGACCCCCTACGAGCAGTACTTC.

V gene TRBV10-2 combines with J gene TRBJ2-5; a possible D gene is TRBD2 (5 bases). The ends were cut back, 4 bases at V and 5 bases at J, with 8 bases in the middle. Germline loops: CDR1 WSHSY, CDR2 SAAADI. CDR3 length equals 12 residues. In DNA, the CDR3 is TGCGCCAGCAGTGGCCCGGGGGAGACCCAGTACTTC. Translating it yields CASSGPGETQYF.

Many counts were recorded for this clonotype. V gene TRBV28 combines with J gene TRBJ1-4; D gene ambiguous. The CDR3 has 13 residues. CDR1 is MDHEN and CDR2 is SYDVKM in the germline V gene. The V and J ends lost 6 bases and 2 bases respectively, with 7 bases between them. The CDR3 reads CASRGSTNEKLFF. Here the CDR3 DNA reads TGTGCCAGCAGGGGAAGTACTAATGAAAAACTGTTTTTT.

The sample holds a few counts of this clonotype. The V gene is TRBV7-3, the J gene TRBJ2-3; TRBD2 matches 11 bases. The CDR3 runs 18 residues. The V gene's germline CDR1 is SGHTA and CDR2 FQGTGA. With 1 base clipped from V and 1 base from J, the junction kept 7 bases outside the gene matches. The CDR3 bases are TGTGCCAGCAGCTTAAGTGCCGGGGGACTAGCGGGCACAGATACGCAGTATTTT. This sequence encodes CASSLSAGGLAGTDTQYF.

Many counts were recorded for this clonotype. The rearrangement links TRBV2 to TRBJ1-1, with D unresolved. The ends were cut back, 7 bases at V and 0 bases at J, with 12 bases in the middle. This CDR3 contains 14 residues. CDR1 and CDR2 from the germline V gene are SNHLY and FYNNEI. The CDR3, as DNA: TGTGCCAGCACGACGGGCCAGATGAACACTGAAGCTTTCTTT. Encoded protein: CASTTGQMNTEAFF.